Listed below are T cell receptor beta chains from one sample, sequenced in a study of response to subunit inactivated influenza vaccine. TCRdb itself ran the RT-PCR reads through MiXCR, one entry per CDR3 protein. The data contain around 790,000 distinct CDR3 sequences, 21% of them seen just once; the ten biggest clones take up about 9.4%. This specimen was PBMCs from blood, taken 5 days after vaccination. Every receptor here comes from a man aged 45-65 years who received an inactivated influenza vaccine. Both conserved end residues are part of each CDR3. Fields, in order: clone size, D gene, J gene, V gene, CDR3 DNA, CDR3 protein. D genes are given only for firm matches. Rows may omit the clone size; those that give it use once, few, many or a size class.

size: few
D: TRBD1
J: TRBJ2-5
V: TRBV12-3/TRBV12-4
DNA: TGTGCCAGCACACCGGGACAGGGGGCTAGGAAGACCCAGTACTTC
CDR3: CASTPGQGARKTQYF

size: NA
D: TRBD1
J: TRBJ2-2
V: TRBV18
DNA: TGTGCCAGCTCACCAGGTGGACAGGGCATCACCGGGGAGCTGTTTTTT
CDR3: CASSPGGQGITGELFF

size: NA
D: TRBD1
J: TRBJ2-3
V: TRBV12-3/TRBV12-4
DNA: TGTGCCAGCAGTTTCGACAGGGATGCGACAGATACGCAGTATTTT
CDR3: CASSFDRDATDTQYF

size: NA
D: TRBD1
J: TRBJ1-2
V: TRBV7-2
DNA: TGTGCCAGCGGAGAATCAGGGACAGGTATCTTC
CDR3: CASGESGTGIF

size: NA
D: NA
J: TRBJ1-5
V: TRBV4-2
DNA: TGTGCCAGCAGCCAAGATGGAGGGTGGCATCAGCCCCAGCATTTT
CDR3: CASSQDGGWHQPQHF

size: NA
D: NA
J: TRBJ2-1
V: TRBV7-8
DNA: TGTGCCACGGGCGCCTACAATGAGCAGTTCTTC
CDR3: CATGAYNEQFF

size: NA
D: NA
J: TRBJ1-5
V: TRBV12-3/TRBV12-4
DNA: TGTGCCAGCAGTTTCGGGCGGGGACGGCAACTTCAGCCCCAGCATTTT
CDR3: CASSFGRGRQLQPQHF

size: few
D: NA
J: TRBJ2-7
V: TRBV6-2/TRBV6-3
DNA: TGTGCCAGCGGCCGGGACGGATACTACGAGCAGTACTTC
CDR3: CASGRDGYYEQYF

size: NA
D: NA
J: TRBJ1-5
V: TRBV4-1
DNA: TGCGCCAGCAGCAACGCCCCGAGAAATAGCAATCAGCCCCAGCATTTT
CDR3: CASSNAPRNSNQPQHF

size: NA
D: NA
J: TRBJ1-2
V: TRBV12-3/TRBV12-4
DNA: TGTGCCAGCCGAGGGGCTGATAACTATGGCTACACCTTC
CDR3: CASRGADNYGYTF

size: NA
D: NA
J: TRBJ2-7
V: TRBV15
DNA: TGTGCCACCAGCCTGACGACCAGCTACGAGCAGTACTTC
CDR3: CATSLTTSYEQYF

size: NA
D: NA
J: TRBJ2-5
V: TRBV20-1
DNA: TGCAGTGCTGCGAACTTGACCCAGTACTTC
CDR3: CSAANLTQYF

size: few
D: TRBD2
J: TRBJ2-3
V: TRBV29-1
DNA: TGCAGCGTCCAACGGGCGGGGGGGCTCTCAGATACGCAGTATTTT
CDR3: CSVQRAGGLSDTQYF

size: NA
D: TRBD1
J: TRBJ2-1
V: TRBV28
DNA: TGTGCCAGCAGTACGACAGGGTGGAACTACAATGAGCAGTTCTTC
CDR3: CASSTTGWNYNEQFF

size: NA
D: TRBD1
J: TRBJ2-7
V: TRBV15
DNA: TGTGCCACCAGCAGCCCGGGACAGGGGCCAGGGCAGTACTTC
CDR3: CATSSPGQGPGQYF

size: few
D: NA
J: TRBJ2-1
V: TRBV7-6
DNA: TGTGCCAGCAGCTTAACTCCAGGGACAACGGGTGAGCAGTTCTTC
CDR3: CASSLTPGTTGEQFF

size: NA
D: NA
J: TRBJ2-7
V: TRBV29-1
DNA: TGCAGCGTTGAACACAGCTCCTACGAGCAGTACTTC
CDR3: CSVEHSSYEQYF

size: NA
D: NA
J: TRBJ2-3
V: TRBV12-3/TRBV12-4
DNA: TGTGCCAGCAGCTCCCGGGCCACAGATACGCAGTATTTT
CDR3: CASSSRATDTQYF

size: few
D: NA
J: TRBJ2-4
V: TRBV29-1
DNA: TGCAGCGTTGCGAAGGGAACCAAAAACATTCAGTACTTC
CDR3: CSVAKGTKNIQYF

size: NA
D: TRBD2
J: TRBJ2-2
V: TRBV10-3
DNA: TGTGCCATCAGTCCCTTAAGGCGGGGGGCCAACACCGGGGAGCTGTTTTTT
CDR3: CAISPLRRGANTGELFF

size: few
D: NA
J: TRBJ2-3
V: TRBV24-1
DNA: TGTGCCACCAGTGATTTGGATGCGGGCGCAGATACGCAGTATTTT
CDR3: CATSDLDAGADTQYF

size: few
D: TRBD1
J: TRBJ2-2
V: TRBV5-1
DNA: TGCGCCAGCATGCAGGGGACAGGGCTCGCCGGGGAGCTGTTTTTT
CDR3: CASMQGTGLAGELFF

size: NA
D: NA
J: TRBJ2-7
V: TRBV15
DNA: TGTGCCACCAGCAGAGATCTTGCAGGTATTTACGAGCAGTACTTC
CDR3: CATSRDLAGIYEQYF

size: NA
D: NA
J: TRBJ2-3
V: TRBV20-1
DNA: TGCACTGCTACAGGGACCCTCCTTAGGGCAGATACGCAGTATTTT
CDR3: CTATGTLLRADTQYF

size: NA
D: NA
J: TRBJ1-2
V: TRBV6-1
DNA: TGTGCCAGTTGGGGGGCCGCGGCGAGAGGCTACACCTTC
CDR3: CASWGAAARGYTF

size: few
D: NA
J: TRBJ2-3
V: TRBV12-3/TRBV12-4
DNA: TGTGCCAGCAGTTTTACTGGAGCCACAGATACGCAGTATTTT
CDR3: CASSFTGATDTQYF

size: NA
D: NA
J: TRBJ2-1
V: TRBV12-3/TRBV12-4
DNA: TGTGCCAGCAGTTGGCAGACAGGGACTACTGGCAATGAGCAGTTCTTC
CDR3: CASSWQTGTTGNEQFF

size: NA
D: NA
J: TRBJ2-3
V: TRBV11-1
DNA: TGTGCCAGCAGCTCGGGACCGAGCACAGATACGCAGTATTTT
CDR3: CASSSGPSTDTQYF

size: NA
D: TRBD2
J: TRBJ2-3
V: TRBV12-3/TRBV12-4
DNA: TGTGCCAGCAGTTCTAGCTTTCGGGGGGGCACCCCAGATACGCAGTATTTT
CDR3: CASSSSFRGGTPDTQYF

size: NA
D: NA
J: TRBJ2-7
V: TRBV9
DNA: TGTGCCAGCAGCGTAGCGGCGGTGGCTGGTTACGAGCAGTACTTC
CDR3: CASSVAAVAGYEQYF

size: few
D: NA
J: TRBJ2-1
V: TRBV6-5
DNA: TGTGCCAGCAGTTACCGGACTCTCCTAAACAGGGAAGAGAGGGAGCAGTTCTTC
CDR3: CASSYRTLLNREEREQFF

size: NA
D: NA
J: TRBJ2-5
V: TRBV7-9
DNA: TGTGCCAGCAGCTTGAGCATCCAAGAGACCCAGTACTTC
CDR3: CASSLSIQETQYF

size: many
D: TRBD1
J: TRBJ2-1
V: TRBV5-1
DNA: TGCGCCAGCAGCTTGTGGACAGGCGACAATGAGCAGTTCTTC
CDR3: CASSLWTGDNEQFF

size: NA
D: NA
J: TRBJ2-3
V: TRBV12-3/TRBV12-4
DNA: TGTGCCAGCAGTTTCGACCGAATCACAGATACGCAGTATTTT
CDR3: CASSFDRITDTQYF

size: NA
D: TRBD1
J: TRBJ2-3
V: TRBV28
DNA: TGTGCCAGCAGTCCTCGGACAGGGGCCTTCACAGATACGCAGTATTTT
CDR3: CASSPRTGAFTDTQYF

size: few
D: TRBD1
J: TRBJ1-5
V: TRBV9
DNA: TGTGCCAGCAGCGTAGGGACAGGGCACCAGCCCCAGCATTTT
CDR3: CASSVGTGHQPQHF

size: NA
D: TRBD1
J: TRBJ1-1
V: TRBV12-3/TRBV12-4
DNA: TGTGCCAGCAAAGGACAGGGCACTGAAGCTTTCTTT
CDR3: CASKGQGTEAFF

size: NA
D: NA
J: TRBJ2-1
V: TRBV4-1
DNA: TGCGCCAGCAGCACCACAGGGAGCTCCTACAATGAGCAGTTCTTC
CDR3: CASSTTGSSYNEQFF

size: NA
D: NA
J: TRBJ2-1
V: TRBV5-1
DNA: TGCGCCACCTCGAGGGGTGGAGAGAATGAGCAGTTCTTC
CDR3: CATSRGGENEQFF

size: NA
D: NA
J: TRBJ2-3
V: TRBV11-2
DNA: TGTGCCAGCAGCTTGGGAATCGGTGGAGGGGCGGATACGCAGTATTTT
CDR3: CASSLGIGGGADTQYF

size: NA
D: TRBD1
J: TRBJ2-5
V: TRBV2
DNA: TGTGCCAGCAAACTAGACAGGGGAGCTGAGACCCAGTACTTC
CDR3: CASKLDRGAETQYF

size: few
D: NA
J: TRBJ2-3
V: TRBV7-6
DNA: TGTGCCAGCAGCTTTAGGGGGTTGGCAGATACGCAGTATTTT
CDR3: CASSFRGLADTQYF

size: few
D: NA
J: TRBJ2-7
V: TRBV5-1
DNA: TGCGCCAGCAGCTCGAGGGGCATAACCTACGAGCAGTACTTC
CDR3: CASSSRGITYEQYF

size: few
D: NA
J: TRBJ2-1
V: TRBV6-2/TRBV6-3
DNA: TGTGCCAGCAGTTACTTCCATGAGCAGTTCTTC
CDR3: CASSYFHEQFF

size: few
D: NA
J: TRBJ1-2
V: TRBV20-1
DNA: TGCAGTGCCAAGACGGGGAACTATGGCTACACCTTC
CDR3: CSAKTGNYGYTF